The next 25 T cell receptor beta chains were all read from a single sample in a study of T-cell reconstitution after alpha-beta-depleted transplantation in children. Unique molecular identifiers were incorporated during preparation of the TCRbeta library. TCRdb independently ran MiXCR on the PCR reads; one entry per CDR3 protein. This repertoire shows some 300,000 distinct CDR3 sequences, around 10% found once; its top ten account for approximately 7.6%. The sample was PBMCs, taken before TCRalphabeta/CD19-depleted stem cell transplant. The receptors were gathered from a boy in the first two years of life with acute myeloid leukemia, due to receive a stem cell transplant.

About this clonotype: This may be a read error, as it is one base from a much larger clone. The V and J genes are TRBV12-3 or TRBV12-4 and TRBJ1-1; tentatively, D is TRBD1 (6 bases). This CDR3 contains 11 residues. CDR3 sequence reads: CASRRDTEDFF. Written as DNA, the CDR3 is TGTGCCAGCAGGCGGGACACCGAAGATTTCTTT.

This clonotype was seen many times. The CDR3 sequence: CSAKGTLLDNEQFF. DNA of the CDR3: TGCAGTGCTAAAGGGACGCTTTTAGACAATGAGCAGTTCTTC. The chain joins TRBV20-1 to TRBJ2-1; D may be TRBD1 or TRBD2 (5 bases each). The CDR3 consists of 14 residues. With 4 bases removed from V and 5 bases from J, the gap between germline ends came to 15 bases. Germline lookup yields CDR1 DFQATT and CDR2 SNEGSKA (reference sequence).

This clonotype was seen repeatedly, ten times or more. As DNA, the CDR3 is TGTGCCAGCAGCTTAGATCGGCGCCCAACCTACAATGAGCAGTTCTTC. It yields the protein CASSLDRRPTYNEQFF. The rearrangement links TRBV11-2 to TRBJ2-1; D is uncertain. CDR1 SGHAT and CDR2 FQNNGV come from the germline V gene. There are 16 residues in the CDR3. V lost 0 bases, J lost 2 bases, and 11 bases lay in between.

Worth noting for this clonotype: A much larger clone differs by one base, so this may be a read error. The chain links TRBV3-1 to TRBJ2-4; 15 nucleotides agree with TRBD2. This CDR3 contains 18 residues. Germline V gene data show CDR1 as LGHDT and CDR2 as YNNKEL (reference sequence). V shed 1 base, J shed 5 bases, and the junction held 6 bases outside the gene matches. DNA of the CDR3: TGTGCCAGCAGCCAAGTGGGACTAGCGGGGGGTACCGAAAACATTCAGTACTTC. Translated: CASSQVGLAGGTENIQYF.

There are many counts of this clonotype. The chain combines TRBV5-1 with TRBJ1-1; TRBD1 agrees at 8 bases. V lost 0 bases, J lost 4 bases, and 2 bases stayed unmatched. The CDR3 loop spans 14 amino acids. CDR1 is SGHRS and CDR2 is YFSETQ in the germline V gene. The chain's CDR3 is CASSLGQGITEAFF. The CDR3 nucleotides are TGCGCCAGCAGCTTGGGACAGGGGATCACTGAAGCTTTCTTT.

With respect to this clonotype: A much larger clone sits a single nucleotide away, making a read error possible. This chain uses TRBV11-2 with TRBJ2-1, with D possibly matching TRBD2 (6 bases). Germline lookup yields CDR1 SGHAT and CDR2 FQNNGV. The CDR3 sequence is 15 residues long. Trimming cost V 5 bases and J 8 bases, with 19 bases left between them. DNA for the CDR3: TGTGCCAGCAGCCTACGGAGGGACGTACTTCATGAGCAGTTCTTC. Its translation: CASSLRRDVLHEQFF.

Only a few counts were recorded for this clonotype. This chain connects TRBV24-1 to TRBJ2-1; 10 bases line up with TRBD2. After removal of 1 base from V and 5 bases from J, the junction contained 4 bases not matched to a gene. Germline V gives CDR1 KGHDR, CDR2 SFDVKD. This CDR3 has 16 residues. The CDR3 sequence: CATSDFQREGNNEQFF. CDR3 nucleotide sequence: TGTGCCACCAGTGATTTCCAGCGGGAGGGAAACAATGAGCAGTTCTTC.

V and J are TRBV18 and TRBJ2-7; D is unclear. The CDR3 length is 14 residues. V dropped 4 bases and J dropped 2 bases, with 12 bases sitting between them. The V gene's germline CDR1 is KGHSH and CDR2 LQKENI. DNA of the CDR3: TGTGCCAGCTCACGGTCCTCTGGGGCCTACGAGCAGTACTTC. Translation gives CASSRSSGAYEQYF.

This clonotype was found many times. This chain links TRBV6-5 with TRBJ2-7; the match to TRBD2 covers 7 bases. There are 14 residues in the CDR3. The V gene end was trimmed by 3 bases and the J gene end by 7 bases; junction bases not matched to a gene: 9. The germline gives CDR1 MNHEY, CDR2 SVGAGI. The CDR3 spells CASSYIGTTREQYF. In nucleotides, the CDR3 is TGTGCCAGCAGTTATATCGGGACTACGCGAGAGCAGTACTTC.

V is TRBV20-1 and J is TRBJ2-1, with 7 bases fitting TRBD2. The V and J ends lost 0 bases and 6 bases, in that order; junction bases with no gene match: 11. Germline CDR1 reads DFQATT; CDR2 reads SNEGSKA (reference sequence). The length of the CDR3 is 16 residues. CDR3 region: CSARDPKRGRGNEQFF. For the CDR3, the DNA is TGCAGTGCTAGAGATCCAAAGCGGGGACGGGGCAATGAGCAGTTCTTC.

This clonotype was counted at least ten times. The rearrangement links TRBV7-8 to TRBJ2-1; 8 nucleotides match TRBD2. Germline trimming cut 5 bases from V and 3 bases from J; bases unmatched to any gene: 12. This CDR3 region has 17 residues. Germline CDR1 and CDR2: SGHVS and FQNEAQ. The CDR3: CASSPRLAGPLYNEQFF. Here the CDR3 DNA reads TGTGCCAGCAGCCCCCGTTTAGCGGGACCTCTCTACAATGAGCAGTTCTTC.

This clonotype was detected ten times or more. The J gene is TRBJ2-5, the V gene TRBV24-1; D possibly uses TRBD1 or TRBD2 (5 bases each). The CDR3 spans 14 residues. The V gene lost 2 bases and the J gene lost 5 bases, with 11 bases spanning the gap. Germline V gives CDR1 KGHDR, CDR2 SFDVKD. This chain's CDR3 is CATSDWDRSETQYF. CDR3 nucleotide sequence: TGTGCCACCAGTGATTGGGACCGTTCGGAGACCCAGTACTTC.

V usage is TRBV10-1 and J usage is TRBJ2-1; 11 nucleotides agree with TRBD1. The CDR3 runs to 15 residues. Trimming took 6 bases from V and 6 from J; bases not matched to a gene: 7. Germline CDR1 is WNHNN and CDR2 is SYGVQD (reference sequence). CDR3 nucleotides: TGCGCCAGCAGCGTTCCGGGACAGGGGGGCAATGAGCAGTTCTTC. Encoded protein: CASSVPGQGGNEQFF.

The sample holds one count of this clonotype. The chain uses TRBV7-2 and TRBJ1-3; 7 bases are a match to TRBD1. The CDR3 loop spans 14 amino acids. The V segment lost 5 bases and the J segment 4 bases; nucleotides outside the gene matches: 5. Germline assignment: CDR1 SGHTA and CDR2 FQGNSA. Here the CDR3 DNA reads TGTGCCAGCAGCGAACAGGGGCCCGGAAACACCATATATTTT. It encodes CASSEQGPGNTIYF.

On this clonotype: A much larger clone is a single base away; this may be a read error. This rearrangement joins TRBV20-1 to TRBJ2-4, with D possibly called TRBD1 or TRBD2 (6 bases each). Trimming took 0 bases from V and 8 from J, leaving 14 bases between them. Per the germline V gene, CDR1 is DFQATT and CDR2 is SNEGSKA (reference sequence). This CDR3 region has 14 residues. In DNA, the CDR3 is TGCAGTGCTAGAGATGGGACAAGGGGGGACATTCAGTACTTC. This gives the protein CSARDGTRGDIQYF.

For this clonotype: This may be a read error, as it is one base from a much larger clone. The CDR3 nucleotides read TGTGCCGGCAGTACCGGGACAGAGCAGTTCTTC. Its translation is CAGSTGTEQFF. V and J are TRBV9 and TRBJ2-1, with TRBD1 as a possible D gene (6 bases). Germline lookup yields CDR1 SGDLS and CDR2 YYNGEE. The CDR3 is 11 residues long.

This clonotype has ten or more counts. The chain uses TRBV10-3 and TRBJ2-1; D possibly corresponds to TRBD2 (5 bases). Germline lookup yields CDR1 ENHRY and CDR2 SYGVKD. The CDR3 is made up of 17 amino acids. The V end lost 3 bases, the J end lost 0 bases, and 15 bases lay between the germline ends. CDR3 amino acids: CAISDREGRSSYNEQFF. The CDR3 DNA reads TGTGCCATCAGTGATCGGGAAGGCAGAAGCTCCTACAATGAGCAGTTCTTC.

There are many counts of this clonotype. This chain connects TRBV7-9 to TRBJ2-3, with 7 bases fitting TRBD2. The CDR3 is 16 residues long. Germline CDR1 reads SEHNR; CDR2 reads FQNEAQ (reference sequence). Trimming removed 1 base from V and 1 base from J; junction bases left unmatched: 5. The CDR3 is CASSLVGLAGTDTQYF. CDR3 nucleotide sequence: TGTGCCAGCAGCTTAGTTGGGCTAGCGGGCACAGATACGCAGTATTTT.

There are many counts of this clonotype. This rearrangement joins TRBV29-1 to TRBJ2-7; 7 bases line up with TRBD1. The germline gives CDR1 SQVTM, CDR2 ANQGSEA. This CDR3 has 13 residues. Trimming took 4 bases from V and 3 from J; bases not matched to a gene: 6. The CDR3 is CSVAQGVNYEQYF. The CDR3, as DNA: TGCAGCGTTGCCCAGGGGGTTAACTACGAGCAGTACTTC.

This clonotype was recorded many times. J is TRBJ2-1 and V is TRBV11-3; D ambiguous. Trimming took off 4 bases at V and 4 bases at J, with 20 bases between the two ends. The germline V gene encodes CDR1 SGHNT and CDR2 YENEEA. The CDR3 totals 17 residues. CDR3: CASSSAQTGSSYNEQFF. The CDR3 region has the DNA TGTGCCAGCAGCTCTGCGCAAACGGGTAGTTCTTACAATGAGCAGTTCTTC.

This clonotype was observed at least ten times. The chain recombines TRBV4-1 with TRBJ2-4; 9 nucleotides match TRBD1. V shed 3 bases and J 4 bases; nucleotides not matched to a gene: 13. Germline CDR1 MGHRA, CDR2 YSYEKL. The CDR3 covers 18 residues. CDR3 nucleotides: TGCGCCAGCAGCCATGATCCGGGACAGGGCCCTTTAAAAAACATTCAGTACTTC. Its protein product is CASSHDPGQGPLKNIQYF.

This clonotype was observed at least ten times. V and J are TRBV28 and TRBJ1-5; no clear D. Trimming stripped 4 bases from V and 7 bases from J, with 14 bases between. The CDR3 is 14 amino acids. Germline V gene lookup returns CDR1 MDHEN and CDR2 SYDVKM. This CDR3 is CASSSTHNLQPQHF. The CDR3 bases are TGTGCCAGCAGTTCCACCCACAATCTACAGCCCCAGCATTTT. The full variable domain, completed using reference TRBV28 and TRBJ1-5, is DVKVTQSSRYLVKRTGEKVFLECVQDMDHENMFWYRQDPGLGLRLIYFSYDVKMKEKGDIPEGYSVSREKKERFSLILESASTNQTSMYLCASSSTHNLQPQHFGDGTRLSIL.

This clonotype has only a few counts. The chain is built from TRBV4-1 and TRBJ2-7; a possible D gene is TRBD2 (6 bases). The CDR3 runs to 14 residues. Germline loops: CDR1 MGHRA, CDR2 YSYEKL. V was pared by 4 bases and J by 7 bases, with 17 bases between. The CDR3, as DNA: TGCGCCAGCAGCCGCCCCGGGGGAAGGCGGGAGCAGTACTTC. It specifies CASSRPGGRREQYF.

This clonotype was counted a few times. This chain uses TRBV18 with TRBJ1-4; D perhaps matches TRBD1 (5 bases). CDR1 is KGHSH, CDR2 LQKENI, per germline. V lost 5 bases and J 0 bases, leaving 13 bases between the germline ends. The CDR3 covers 16 residues. In DNA form, the CDR3 reads TGTGCCAGCTCAGCGACCCGGGGGACAACTAATGAAAAACTGTTTTTT. Translating gives CASSATRGTTNEKLFF.

This clonotype has at least ten counts. The chain carries TRBV28 and TRBJ2-7; perhaps TRBD1 as D (5 bases). Germline-derived CDR1 and CDR2 are MDHEN and SYDVKM. This CDR3 has 11 residues. Trimming took off 10 bases at V and 11 bases at J, with 18 bases between the two ends. This CDR3 is CATKGGQNEYF. Written as DNA, the CDR3 is TGTGCCACCAAGGGCGGACAAAACGAGTACTTC.